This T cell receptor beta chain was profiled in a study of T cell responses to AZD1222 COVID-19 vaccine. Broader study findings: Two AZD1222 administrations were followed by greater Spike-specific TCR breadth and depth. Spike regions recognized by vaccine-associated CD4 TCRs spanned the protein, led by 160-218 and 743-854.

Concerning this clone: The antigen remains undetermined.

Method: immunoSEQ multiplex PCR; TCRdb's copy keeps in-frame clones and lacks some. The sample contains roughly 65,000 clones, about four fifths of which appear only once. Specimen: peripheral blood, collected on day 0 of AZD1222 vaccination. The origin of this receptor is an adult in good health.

The CDR3 DNA is TGCGCCAGCAGCCTTACCGGGACAGACCCTAACTATGGCTACACCTTC. Encoded protein: CASSLTGTDPNYGYTF. The chain uses TRBV4-1 and TRBJ1-2, with 7 bases identical to TRBD1. V trimming: 4 bases; J trimming: 0 bases; junction bases outside the gene matches: 8. The CDR3 loop spans 16 amino acids. Germline assignment: CDR1 MGHRA and CDR2 YSYEKL.